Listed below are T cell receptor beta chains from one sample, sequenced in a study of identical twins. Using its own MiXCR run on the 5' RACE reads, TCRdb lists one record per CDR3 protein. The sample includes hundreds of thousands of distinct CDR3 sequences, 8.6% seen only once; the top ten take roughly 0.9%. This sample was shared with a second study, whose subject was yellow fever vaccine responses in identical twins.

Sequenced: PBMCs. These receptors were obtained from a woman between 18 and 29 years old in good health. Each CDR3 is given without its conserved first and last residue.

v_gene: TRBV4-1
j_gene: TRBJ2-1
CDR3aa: ASSQADSYEQF

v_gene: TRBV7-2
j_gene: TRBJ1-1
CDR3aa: ASSLLGIRPF

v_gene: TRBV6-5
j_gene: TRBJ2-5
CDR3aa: ASSYSGTTFQETQY

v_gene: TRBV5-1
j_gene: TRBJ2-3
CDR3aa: ASSRSFRRQGARASTDTQY

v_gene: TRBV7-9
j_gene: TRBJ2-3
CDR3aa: ASSLSDGVLTDTQY

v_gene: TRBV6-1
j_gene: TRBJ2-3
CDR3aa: ATIPGLTHTDTQY

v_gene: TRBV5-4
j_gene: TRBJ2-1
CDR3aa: ASSPIANYNEQF

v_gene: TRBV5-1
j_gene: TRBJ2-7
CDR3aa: ASSAHRTGTGTYEQY

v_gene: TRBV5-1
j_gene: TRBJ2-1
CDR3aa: ASSGGAGPSYNEQF

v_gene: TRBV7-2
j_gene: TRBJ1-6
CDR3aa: ASSPRGQASNSPLH

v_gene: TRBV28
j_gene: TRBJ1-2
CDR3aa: ASSNLRGPIYGYT

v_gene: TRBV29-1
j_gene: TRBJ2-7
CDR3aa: STQRGYEQY

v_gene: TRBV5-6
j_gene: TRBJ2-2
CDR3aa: ASSSTSRNPGELF

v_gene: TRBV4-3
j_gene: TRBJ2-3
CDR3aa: ASSQDLMLASGKTDTQY

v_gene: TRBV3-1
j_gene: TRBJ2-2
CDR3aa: ASSQVRLANTGELF

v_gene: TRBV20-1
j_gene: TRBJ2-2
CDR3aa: SASSGAGELF

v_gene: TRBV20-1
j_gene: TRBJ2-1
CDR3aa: SAASGSGSYEQF

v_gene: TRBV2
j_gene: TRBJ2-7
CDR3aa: ASSGDADSSTYEQY

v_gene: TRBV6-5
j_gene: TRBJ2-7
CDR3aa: ASSYSGTGLNEQY

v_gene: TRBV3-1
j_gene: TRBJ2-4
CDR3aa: ASSQDALVENIQY

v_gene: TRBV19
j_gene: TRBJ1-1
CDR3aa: ASSIYKMNTEAF

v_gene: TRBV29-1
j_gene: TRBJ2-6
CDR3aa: SAEVGANVLT

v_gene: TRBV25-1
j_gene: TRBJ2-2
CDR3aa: ASSENRGDTGELF

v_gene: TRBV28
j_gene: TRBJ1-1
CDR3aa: ASNIRVRNTEAF

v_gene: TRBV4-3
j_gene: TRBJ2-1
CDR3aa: ASSQERDLLDEQF

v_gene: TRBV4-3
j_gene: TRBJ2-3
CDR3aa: ASSQDVADTQY

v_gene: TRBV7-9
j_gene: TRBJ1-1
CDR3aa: ASSLAGGLRTEAF

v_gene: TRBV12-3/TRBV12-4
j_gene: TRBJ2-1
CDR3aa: ASSTPGQGVNEQF

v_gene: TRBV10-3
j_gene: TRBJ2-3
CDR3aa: AIQGTSTDTQY

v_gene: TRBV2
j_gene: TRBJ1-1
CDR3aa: ASMTGGWAEAF

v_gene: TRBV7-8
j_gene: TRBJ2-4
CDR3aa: ASSRDLKNIQY

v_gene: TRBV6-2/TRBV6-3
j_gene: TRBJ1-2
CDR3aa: ASSFDGSSFYGYT

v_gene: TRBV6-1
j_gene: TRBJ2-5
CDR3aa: ASIPRGQETQY

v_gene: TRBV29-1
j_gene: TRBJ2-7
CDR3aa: SAAGTVSSYEQY

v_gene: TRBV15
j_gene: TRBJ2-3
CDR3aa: ATSRDYIGIRPDTQY

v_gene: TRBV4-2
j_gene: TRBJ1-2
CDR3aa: ASSQPETGGISYGYT

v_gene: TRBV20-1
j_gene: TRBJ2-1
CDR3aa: SAVVTTGYNEQF

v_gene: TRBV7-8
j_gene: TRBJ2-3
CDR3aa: ASSLNQPGPDTQY

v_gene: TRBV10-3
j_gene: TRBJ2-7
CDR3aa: AISGTSGRGAYEQY

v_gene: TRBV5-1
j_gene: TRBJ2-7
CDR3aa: ASSVALAGGKFSYEQY

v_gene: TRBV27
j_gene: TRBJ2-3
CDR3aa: ASSLVRTLTDTQY

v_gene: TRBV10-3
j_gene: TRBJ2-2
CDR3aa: AIGENTGELF

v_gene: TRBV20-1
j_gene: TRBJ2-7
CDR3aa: SARDLTPSQGAVLPTYEQY

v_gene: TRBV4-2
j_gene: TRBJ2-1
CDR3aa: ASSQTPGLAGGEQF

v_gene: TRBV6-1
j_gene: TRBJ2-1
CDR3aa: ASRTGKIYNEQF

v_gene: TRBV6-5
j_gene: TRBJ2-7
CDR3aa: ASSSNEPRGGEQY

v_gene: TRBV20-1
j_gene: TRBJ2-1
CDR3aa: SAGSGYNEQF

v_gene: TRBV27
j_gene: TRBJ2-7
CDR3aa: ASSFGTSGTQQY

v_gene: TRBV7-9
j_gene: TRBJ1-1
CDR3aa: ASSLGGINTEAF

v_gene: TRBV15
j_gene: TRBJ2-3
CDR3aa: ATSRARGGTMRATDTQY

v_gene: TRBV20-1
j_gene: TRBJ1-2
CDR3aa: SAGQMILGYT

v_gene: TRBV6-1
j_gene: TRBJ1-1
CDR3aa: ASGLGHSLENTEAF

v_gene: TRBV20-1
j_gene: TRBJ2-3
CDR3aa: SAEAGTSGTDTQY